The sample holds a few counts of the clone carrying this T cell receptor beta chain. Its antigen is unidentified. These data come from a study of T cell responses to AZD1222 COVID-19 vaccine. Study-level results: White British people made up most donors, females outnumbered males, and clonal diversity was possibly underestimated. Of the AZD1222 recipients, only 6 or 7 were seropositive at baseline. Spike-specific TCRs gained breadth and depth after people received two AZD1222 doses.

The CDR3 sequence is 14 residues long. The V and J ends lost 3 bases and 5 bases respectively, with 13 bases between them. CDR1 and CDR2 (germline): MDHEN, SYDVKM. Using immunoSEQ multiplex PCR, the repertoire was profiled, and TCRdb retains in-frame clones only, with some absent. The sample lists about 110,000 clones, roughly 88% seen once, with under 8.5% in the top ten. The chain combines TRBV28 with TRBJ1-2, with a weak D call TRBD1 (6 bases). The source material was peripheral blood, sampled 28 days after the second AZD1222 dose. This receptor was taken from an adult who received the AZD1222 COVID-19 vaccine. Here the CDR3 DNA reads TGTGCCAGCAGTTTTGGGGGGGGCGTTTATGGCTACACCTTC. Its protein product is CASSFGGGVYGYTF.